A selection of T cell receptor beta chains follows, all from one sample in a study of T cell responses to AZD1222 COVID-19 vaccine. Clones were sequenced by immunoSEQ multiplex PCR, and TCRdb holds only the in-frame ones, with some missing. The sample consists of about 120,000 clones, about 90% of them appearing once. This specimen consisted of peripheral blood, obtained 28 days after the second AZD1222 dose. The source is an adult who received the AZD1222 COVID-19 vaccine. CDR3s include the opening cysteine and the closing phenylalanine or tryptophan. D genes are given only for firm matches. Size is stated for part of the rows, as once, few or many counts, or as a class when the clone is expanded.

>NA|TRBV14|TRBD2|16|TRBJ2-1
TGTGCCAGCAGCCAAAGGCGGGAGGCGAAGTACAATGAGCAGTTCTTC
CASSQRREAKYNEQFF
>once|TRBV7-7|TRBD1|15|TRBJ2-5
TGTGCTAGCAGCTTGAGGACAGGGGGCTTGGAGACCCAGTACTTC
CASSLRTGGLETQYF
>NA|TRBV6-5|NA|15|TRBJ2-7
TGTGCCAGCAGATCTCCCGGGACTGCCGAGGGGGAGCAGTACTTC
CASRSPGTAEGEQYF
>once|TRBV5-1|NA|16|TRBJ2-1
TGCGCCAGCAGATTAGACACCGGGAGCTCCTACAATGAGCAGTTCTTC
CASRLDTGSSYNEQFF
>once|TRBV29-1|TRBD2|18|TRBJ2-5
TGCAGCGTTGAAGGCTTTTCGCTCGGAGCGGGGGCGGAAGAGACCCAGTACTTC
CSVEGFSLGAGAEETQYF
>NA|TRBV6-5|NA|11|TRBJ2-1
TGTGCCAGCAGGTGGGGGAATGAGCAGTTCTTC
CASRWGNEQFF
>NA|TRBV29-1|NA|15|TRBJ2-5
TGCAGCGTTGAAGTGGGGTCAGGGATTATGGGGACCCAGTACTTC
CSVEVGSGIMGTQYF
>few|TRBV12-3/TRBV12-4|TRBD1|13|TRBJ1-3
TGTGCCAGCGGAACAGGGGCTGGAAACACCATATATTTT
CASGTGAGNTIYF
>NA|TRBV7-7|TRBD2|18|TRBJ2-7
TGTGCCAGCAGCTTAGGGCTAGCGGGAGTTTGGAGAACCTACGAGCAGTACTTC
CASSLGLAGVWRTYEQYF
>NA|TRBV6-2/TRBV6-3|TRBD1|17|TRBJ1-1
TGTGCCAGCAGTTACTCGATCCAGGGGGCCTCACACACTGAAGCTTTCTTT
CASSYSIQGASHTEAFF
>NA|TRBV3-1/TRBV3-2|NA|14|TRBJ2-5
TGTGCCAGCAGCCAAGCACAGGGTCCAGAGACCCAGTACTTC
CASSQAQGPETQYF
>NA|TRBV15|NA|13|TRBJ2-7
TGTGCCACCAGCAGAGATCAAGGCCACGAGCAGTACTTC
CATSRDQGHEQYF
>NA|TRBV9|NA|17|TRBJ1-3
TGTGCCAGCAGCGTCCATCCGACAGAAACCTCGGGAAACACCATATATTTT
CASSVHPTETSGNTIYF
>NA|TRBV9|TRBD1|16|TRBJ1-3
TGTGCCAGCAGCGCCGCCGACAGGGTGGTCGGAAACACCATATATTTT
CASSAADRVVGNTIYF
>NA|TRBV5-4|NA|15|TRBJ1-3
TGTGCCAGCAGCATCGGAGGGTCTTCTGGAAACACCATATATTTT
CASSIGGSSGNTIYF
>NA|TRBV7-2|NA|14|TRBJ1-5
TGTGCCAGCAGCTTACACCAAGGCAATCAGCCCCAGCATTTT
CASSLHQGNQPQHF
>NA|TRBV5-8|NA|15|TRBJ2-1
TGTGCCAGCAGCTTGGCACCGAGCTCCTACAATGAGCAGTTCTTC
CASSLAPSSYNEQFF
>once|TRBV6-6|NA|11|TRBJ2-7
TGTGCCAGCATGGAGGGTACGTGGCAGTACTTC
CASMEGTWQYF
>NA|TRBV18|TRBD2|20|TRBJ2-3
TGTGCCAGCTCCTTTTCACCCCGACTAGCGGGAGGTGCGAGCACAGATACGCAGTATTTT
CASSFSPRLAGGASTDTQYF
>NA|TRBV2|NA|14|TRBJ1-1
TGTGCCACCCTGCCAGGGGAGGGTTACACTGAAGCTTTCTTT
CATLPGEGYTEAFF
>NA|TRBV28|TRBD2|15|TRBJ2-3
TGTGCCAGCAGGCGGGCGGGGGTGGACACAGATACGCAGTATTTT
CASRRAGVDTDTQYF
>NA|TRBV7-3|NA|14|TRBJ1-1
TGTGCCAGCAGCTCGCAGGGGCTGAACACTGAAGCTTTCTTT
CASSSQGLNTEAFF
>NA|TRBV3-1/TRBV3-2|TRBD2|16|TRBJ2-7
TGTGCCAGCAGCCAAGGCATAACTAGCGGCCGATACGAGCAGTACTTC
CASSQGITSGRYEQYF
>once|TRBV6-5|NA|12|TRBJ1-2
TGTGCCAGCCAGGACCCCAACTATGGCTACACCTTC
CASQDPNYGYTF
>NA|TRBV7-9|NA|15|TRBJ1-5
TGTGCCAGCAGCTTTCATAAAGATGAGGACCAGCCCCAGCATTTT
CASSFHKDEDQPQHF
>NA|TRBV7-6|TRBD2|15|TRBJ2-2
TGTGCCAGCAGCCTCTGGGGGAGGGACACCGGGGAGCTGTTTTTT
CASSLWGRDTGELFF
>NA|TRBV28|NA|15|TRBJ1-5
TGTGCCAGCAGGCCCCTAACGGGGGGAGGTCAGCCCCAGCATTTT
CASRPLTGGGQPQHF
>NA|TRBV5-1|NA|13|TRBJ1-3
TGCGCCAGCTCCCAAGGCTCTGGAAACACCATATATTTT
CASSQGSGNTIYF